This TCR beta chain was profiled in a study of shared clonotypes between healthy human individuals. Study information: Three plates were used per donor for CD4 naive, three for CD4 memory, two for CD8 naive and one for CD8 memory.

Clones were read by immunoSEQ multiplex PCR, and TCRdb kept only the in-frame ones, dropping some. This table has fewer than 1.4 million clones, around 78% appearing once. This CDR3 is 18 amino acids long. The germline V gene has CDR1 MDHEN and CDR2 SYDVKM. V dropped 3 bases and J dropped 0; count of bases not matched to a gene: 11. A note on this clone: Its antigen is not known.

Study-level findings and limits: Among non-shared clonotypes, generation probabilities were lower than among those shared by all four donors. Roughly 5.3% of naive CD4 clonotypes were common to a handful of donors.

Sequencing was performed on memory CD4+ T cells from PBMCs. Described subset: CD45RA-negative fraction. V gene TRBV28 combines with J gene TRBJ1-5; 7 positions match TRBD1. The TCR was taken from a man aged 18 to 30 in good health. Some clones in this sample may be carry-over from other donors' samples. The CDR3 loop reads CASSFGQAPRYSNQPQHF. Written as DNA, the CDR3 is TGTGCCAGCAGTTTTGGACAGGCGCCGAGATATAGCAATCAGCCCCAGCATTTT.